The clone carrying this TCR beta chain has a count of ten or more. This entry belongs to a study of tumor-infiltrating lymphocytes in primary liver carcinoma. Starting material of roughly 0.45 ug total RNA yielded TCR beta cDNA via a constant-region primer. A slightly modified ARM-PCR protocol with three nested multiplex PCR rounds produced these TCR beta libraries. PCR rounds one and two used TRBV1-TRBV30 forward primers with a C-beta reverse primer for 10 cycles each. TCRdb processed the multiplex PCR reads anew with MiXCR; each CDR3 protein has one entry. The repertoire holds 70,000 to 85,000 distinct CDR3 sequences, over 70% seen once, with roughly 15% in the top ten. Taking about 17-32 mg of unsorted bulk tissue, the authors co-extracted RNA and DNA. Germline CDR1 KGHDR, CDR2 SFDVKD. J gave up 2 bases and V 2 bases, and 4 bases lay outside the gene matches. The CDR3 sequence is 15 residues long.

What was sequenced was liver tumor tissue from sampling region 4. Specified subset: tumor region T4, right-lateral pole. The V call is TRBV24-1, the J call TRBJ2-7; 8 nucleotides line up with TRBD1. This TCR came from a woman aged 55-69 years with primary liver carcinoma and hepatitis B virus infection. CDR3 amino acids: CATSDSRTGTYEQYF. The CDR3 DNA follows: TGTGCCACCAGTGATTCGAGGACAGGGACCTACGAGCAGTACTTC.